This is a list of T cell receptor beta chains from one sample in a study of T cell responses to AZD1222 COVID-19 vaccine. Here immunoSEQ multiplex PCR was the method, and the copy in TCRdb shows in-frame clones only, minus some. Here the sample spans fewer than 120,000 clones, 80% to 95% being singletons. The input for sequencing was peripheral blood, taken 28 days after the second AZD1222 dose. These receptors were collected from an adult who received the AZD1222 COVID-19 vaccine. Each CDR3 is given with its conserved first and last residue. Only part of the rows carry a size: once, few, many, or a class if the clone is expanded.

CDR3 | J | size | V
CASSPVTGELFF | TRBJ2-2 | - | TRBV6-5
CASRSNTDTQYF | TRBJ2-3 | - | TRBV6-5
CASSIQVSYEQYF | TRBJ2-7 | - | TRBV28
CASSSYPLGGAGNTIYF | TRBJ1-3 | once | TRBV18
CASTDRTGGDYGYTF | TRBJ1-2 | - | TRBV7-8
CATSDPRGPQETQYF | TRBJ2-5 | - | TRBV24-1
CASRGTVKNIQYF | TRBJ2-4 | - | TRBV12-3/TRBV12-4
CASSLGGTNNEQFF | TRBJ2-1 | - | TRBV13
CASSFAGELFF | TRBJ2-2 | - | TRBV12-3/TRBV12-4
CASSFWRGTDTQYF | TRBJ2-3 | - | TRBV5-1
CASSLVTETQYF | TRBJ2-5 | - | TRBV7-9
CASSRPGQGDEQYF | TRBJ2-7 | few | TRBV27
CASSPRSTEGNTIYF | TRBJ1-3 | - | TRBV5-5
CARRDGMGVEAFF | TRBJ1-1 | - | TRBV2
CASSGQGGGNTIYF | TRBJ1-3 | - | TRBV10-3
CATSGTGKYTF | TRBJ1-2 | - | TRBV24-1
CASPGPGDNYGYTF | TRBJ1-2 | - | TRBV7-9
CASSLGRRGPRGNTIYF | TRBJ1-3 | - | TRBV11-2
CASSSRDRVSGANVLTF | TRBJ2-6 | - | TRBV28
CATSVTGPGEYF | TRBJ1-3 | - | TRBV24-1
CASSFRSGNSPLHF | TRBJ1-6 | - | TRBV19
CASSYTSGNYEQYF | TRBJ2-7 | - | TRBV5-1
CATSRDREYNEQFF | TRBJ2-1 | - | TRBV15
CASSEARQPGNTIYF | TRBJ1-3 | once | TRBV2
CASTLEGYNDYTF | TRBJ1-2 | - | TRBV5-1
CASSQDGAGARDTEAFF | TRBJ1-1 | - | TRBV4-1
CASSQGMTGRYNEQFF | TRBJ2-1 | few | TRBV4-3
CASSYSSTGNTIYF | TRBJ1-3 | - | TRBV6-5
CASSIDRTGGGSPLHF | TRBJ1-6 | - | TRBV19